This record looks at one T cell receptor (beta chain) sequence and its context. Drawing of peripheral blood yielded about 10 milliliters from each donor. This entry belongs to a study of blood T cells in healthy people across ages. The ends were cut back, 2 bases at V and 1 base at J, with 11 bases in the middle. The CDR3 contains 15 residues. CDR1 and CDR2 from the germline V gene are MNHEY and SVGEGT. Alongside a J-beta primer mix, a sample-barcoded 5' primer served in a second PCR lasting roughly 7 to 11 cycles. Every cDNA molecule carried a tag from a template-switch adaptor bearing 12 random nucleotides. TCRdb re-analysed the 5' RACE reads in MiXCR, keeping a single row per CDR3 protein. The table has about 1.5 million distinct CDR3 sequences, 35% to 45% seen once.

Input material: blood. J is TRBJ1-1 and V is TRBV6-2 or TRBV6-3, with D perhaps TRBD1 (5 bases). This clonotype was obtained from a woman younger than 35 in good health. In DNA form, the CDR3 reads TGTGCCAGCAGTTACCGAGGGGCCACGAACACTGAAGCTTTCTTT. As protein: CASSYRGATNTEAFF.